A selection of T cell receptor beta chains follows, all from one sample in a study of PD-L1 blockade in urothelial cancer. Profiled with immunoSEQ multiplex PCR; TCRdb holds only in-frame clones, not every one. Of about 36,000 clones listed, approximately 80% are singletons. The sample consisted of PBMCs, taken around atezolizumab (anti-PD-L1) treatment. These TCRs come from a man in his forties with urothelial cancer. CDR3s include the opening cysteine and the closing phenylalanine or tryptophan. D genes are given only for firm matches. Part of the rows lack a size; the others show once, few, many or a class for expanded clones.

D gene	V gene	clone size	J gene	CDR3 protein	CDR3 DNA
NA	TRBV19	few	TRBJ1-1	CASSSAEAFF	TGTGCCAGTAGTAGCGCTGAAGCTTTCTTT
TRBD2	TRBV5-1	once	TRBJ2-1	CASSSLAGVLNEQFF	TGCGCCAGCAGCTCCCTAGCGGGGGTTTTGAATGAGCAGTTCTTC
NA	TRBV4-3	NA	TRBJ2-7	CASSRGVSSYEQYF	TGCGCCAGCAGCCGCGGGGTCAGCTCCTACGAGCAGTACTTC
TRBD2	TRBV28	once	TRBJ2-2	CASSSAGGELFF	TGTGCCAGCAGTTCAGCGGGGGGAGAGCTGTTTTTT
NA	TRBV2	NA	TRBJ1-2	CASSEDSGYGYTF	TGTGCCAGCAGTGAAGACAGCGGCTATGGCTACACCTTC
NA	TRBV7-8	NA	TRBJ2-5	CASSPRIPRETQYF	TGTGCCAGCAGCCCGAGGATTCCGAGAGAGACCCAGTACTTC
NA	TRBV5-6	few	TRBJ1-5	CASSFATGGNQPQHF	TGTGCCAGCAGCTTTGCGACGGGGGGCAATCAGCCCCAGCATTTT
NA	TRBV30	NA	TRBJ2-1	CAWVGQGTLKSYNEQFF	TGTGCCTGGGTAGGCCAGGGGACATTAAAATCCTACAATGAGCAGTTCTTC
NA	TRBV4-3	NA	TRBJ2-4	CASSQEGPGSIQYF	TGCGCCAGCAGCCAAGAGGGTCCAGGTTCGATTCAGTACTTC
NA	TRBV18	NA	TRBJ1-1	CASSGPNTEAFF	TGTGCCAGCTCGGGGCCCAACACTGAAGCTTTCTTT
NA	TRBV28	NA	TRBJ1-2	CASSLGQTALYGYTF	TGTGCCAGCAGTTTAGGGCAGACGGCGCTATATGGCTACACCTTC
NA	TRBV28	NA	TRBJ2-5	CASSTPQFTETQYF	TGTGCCAGCAGTACCCCGCAGTTCACAGAGACCCAGTACTTC
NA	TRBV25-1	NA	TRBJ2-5	CASSDPGTKETQYF	TGTGCCAGCAGTGACCCCGGGACAAAAGAGACCCAGTACTTC
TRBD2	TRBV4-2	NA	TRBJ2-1	CASSQDWRGIYNEQFF	TGTGCCAGCAGCCAAGATTGGCGGGGGATTTACAATGAGCAGTTCTTC
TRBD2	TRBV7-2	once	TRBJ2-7	CASNKPGLAGGEQYF	TGTGCCAGCAACAAGCCGGGACTAGCGGGAGGTGAGCAGTACTTC
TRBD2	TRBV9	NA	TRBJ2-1	CASSVGLAGKFNEQFF	TGTGCCAGCAGCGTAGGTCTAGCGGGAAAGTTCAATGAGCAGTTCTTC
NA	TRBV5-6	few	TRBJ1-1	CASSFITEAFF	TGTGCCAGCAGCTTTATCACTGAAGCTTTCTTT
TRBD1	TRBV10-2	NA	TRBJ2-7	CASTQGVYQTYEQYF	TGCGCCAGCACCCAGGGGGTCTACCAGACCTACGAGCAGTACTTC
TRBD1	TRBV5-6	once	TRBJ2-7	CASSRDRGSEQYF	TGTGCCAGCAGCCGGGACAGGGGGTCCGAGCAGTACTTC
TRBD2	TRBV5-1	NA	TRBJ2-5	CASSFGLAGWETQYF	TGCGCCAGCAGTTTTGGACTAGCGGGGTGGGAGACCCAGTACTTC
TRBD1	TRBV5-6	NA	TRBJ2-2	CASSLGDREGGELFF	TGTGCCAGCAGCTTAGGGGACAGGGAAGGCGGGGAGCTGTTTTTT
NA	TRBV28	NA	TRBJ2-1	CASSPLTGDYNEQFF	TGTGCCAGCAGTCCCCTCACGGGGGATTACAATGAGCAGTTCTTC
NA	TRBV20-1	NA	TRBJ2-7	CSARDQVEQYF	TGCAGTGCTAGAGATCAGGTCGAGCAGTACTTC